This T cell receptor (beta chain) was identified in a study of CD8 T cells in Susac syndrome (dated by TCRdb to between 2019 and 2020). For the wider study: Repertoire sequencing was used to test whether CD8+ T cell activation and differentiation in Susac syndrome was antigen driven. CD8+ T cell repertoire clonality was compared between about a dozen healthy donors, some 14 Susac syndrome patients and about 15 multiple sclerosis patients.

Peripheral blood CD8+ and CD4+ T cells from healthy donors, Susac syndrome patients and multiple sclerosis patients were profiled using high-throughput TCR beta sequencing. Healthy donors were age- and sex-matched controls. Bulk CD8+ and CD4+ T cells were purified by magnetic negative isolation, whereas CD8+ TEMRA cells were enriched by FACS. Blood was drawn into EDTA tubes, processed within 24 hours, and PBMCs were isolated by density gradient centrifugation. PBMCs intended for TCR sequencing were cryopreserved in liquid nitrogen and thawed later in a water bath at 37 degrees C. A purity of at least 90% was achieved for sorted or isolated CD4+, CD8+ and CD8+ TEMRA cells. RNA was extracted using the RNeasy kit, and roughly 0.45 to 1 ug of the RNA was reverse transcribed with random hexamers. The immunoSEQ multiplex PCR assay, covering 54 Vbeta and 13 Jbeta segments, was used to amplify TCR beta CDR3 regions. Bias from PCR amplification was corrected by using a synthetic template baseline for primer optimization and for computational correction. For the original study's pipeline: Reads were annotated to V, D and J genes per IMGT and analyzed with immunoSEQ Analyzer, keeping only productive sequences. Clonality was computed as one minus Shannon entropy normalized by log2 of the number of productive unique sequences. Public and private clones were assessed among the 100 most prevalent clones of each patient and control. A clone was defined as Susac-specific if it was absent from the healthy and MS cohorts, from around 960 published viral clones and from other ImmuneACCESS disease sequences. TCRdb passed the public sequencing reads through fastp at Q25 and MiXCR, retaining productive beta sequences. Rows with one shared CDR3 protein collapse into an entry with the most common genes and DNA. These V and J calls are TCRdb output, not the study's own analysis. The sample table lists fewer than 150,000 distinct CDR3 sequences, about 93% of them with a count of one. Around 0.29% of the sample lies in the top ten.

Concerning this clonotype: Its antigen specificity is not known. Base qualities are missing; no much larger clone stands one base away.

General conclusions and limits of the study: The TCR sequencing and HLA analysis was acknowledged to have included a relatively small number of individuals.

V loses 1 base, J loses 6 bases, and the germline ends lie 15 bases apart. Spanning cysteine to phenylalanine, the CDR3 consists of 15 amino acids. Solely the CDR3 DNA is kept, with 45 bases framed from the first base. In the germline V gene, CDR1 corresponds to SGHVS and CDR2 to FQNEAQ. This TCR came from a human donor in good health. The chain is encoded by TRBV7-8 joined to TRBJ1-2; tentative D gene TRBD1, with 6 bases matching. The sample comprised CD8+ T cells from PBMCs. The DNA sequence reads TGTGCCAGCAGCTTAGATCCGGGGGCAAAGCATGGCTACACCTTC. Its coded protein is CASSLDPGAKHGYTF.